These 28 T cell receptor beta chains were all obtained from the same sample, sequenced in a study of shared clonotypes between healthy human individuals. The method was immunoSEQ multiplex PCR; TCRdb's version includes in-frame clones alone and lacks a portion of them. The sample shows some 1 million clones, about 77% of them seen only once. Material: memory CD4+ T cells sorted from blood. Subset here: CD45RA-negative fraction. These receptors were collected from a man aged 18 to 29 in good health.

This clone was observed a handful of times. J is TRBJ1-5 and V is TRBV28; D perhaps matches TRBD1 (6 bases). Trimming stripped 7 bases from V and 2 bases from J, with 15 bases between. Per the germline V gene, CDR1 is MDHEN and CDR2 is SYDVKM. The length of the CDR3 is 15 residues. The CDR3 loop reads CASNPPGAGNQPQHF. The CDR3 bases are TGTGCCAGCAACCCACCGGGGGCTGGCAATCAGCCCCAGCATTTT.

Details on this clone: Within the sample, other DNA sequences also encode this same CDR3. The chain couples TRBV2 to TRBJ2-2; D remains unclear. CDR1 is SNHLY, CDR2 FYNNEI, per germline. V was trimmed by 2 bases and J by 4 bases, leaving 5 bases between them. The CDR3 is made up of 13 amino acids. CDR3 sequence (DNA): TGTGCCAGCAGTGAAACCGGCACCGGGGAGCTGTTTTTT. Protein product: CASSETGTGELFF.

The rearrangement joins TRBV4-1 to TRBJ2-2, with D unresolved. The CDR3 is 15 amino acids. Germline V gene data show CDR1 as MGHRA and CDR2 as YSYEKL. V was shortened by 10 bases and J by 6 bases, with 21 bases between the two germline ends. CDR3 coding DNA: TGCGCCACCTTGCCTTCTACTCGGATTTCCGGGGAGCTGTTTTTT. Its translation is CATLPSTRISGELFF.

The V gene is TRBV6-5, the J gene TRBJ1-5; the D gene is possibly TRBD1 (5 bases). The V end was cut by 6 bases, the J end by 0 bases, with 12 bases between. Germline CDR1 MNHEY, CDR2 SVGAGI. CDR3 length: 15 amino acids. CDR3 amino acids: CASRAGSNSNQPQHF. DNA of the CDR3: TGTGCCAGCAGGGCAGGGAGCAATAGCAATCAGCCCCAGCATTTT.

The chain couples TRBV10-3 to TRBJ2-6; unclear D gene. The V end was cut by 6 bases, the J end by 1 base, with 7 bases between. CDR1 ENHRY and CDR2 SYGVKD come from the germline V gene. The CDR3 covers 14 residues. The CDR3 here is CAIRDYSGANVLTF. The CDR3 DNA reads TGTGCCATCAGAGATTATTCTGGGGCCAACGTCCTGACTTTC.

The rearrangement uses TRBV5-1 and TRBJ1-4, with D unclear. CDR1 is SGHRS, CDR2 YFSETQ, per germline. V dropped 2 bases and J dropped 2 bases, with 10 bases sitting between them. The CDR3 is 15 amino acids. CDR3 sequence (DNA): TGCGCCAGCAGCTTAACCCCGGGGACTAATGAAAAACTGTTTTTT. Translated: CASSLTPGTNEKLFF.

This chain links TRBV27 with TRBJ2-5; 8 bases fit TRBD2. Germline V gene lookup returns CDR1 MNHEY and CDR2 SMNVEV (reference sequence). The J segment lost 5 bases and the V segment lost 3 bases, leaving 17 bases of the junction unmatched. CDR3 length: 18 amino acids. The CDR3 region has the DNA TGTGCCAGCAGTTTCGCAGACGGGACTAGGCTACGCGGGGAGACCCAGTACTTC. Translation gives CASSFADGTRLRGETQYF.

V and J are TRBV30 and TRBJ2-7, with D possibly being TRBD2 (6 bases). Per the germline V gene, CDR1 is GTSNPN and CDR2 is SVGIG (reference sequence). The V end was cut by 0 bases, the J end by 6 bases, with 15 bases between. CDR3 length: 14 residues. As DNA, the CDR3 is TGTGCCTGGAGTGTCGGTGGGGGGAGTCTCGAGCAGTACTTC. Translated: CAWSVGGGSLEQYF.

As for this clone: In the same sample, other DNA sequences code for this CDR3. CDR3 DNA sequence: TGTGCCAGCAGCGTAGGTAGCTCCTATAATTCACCCCTCCACTTT. Its protein product is CASSVGSSYNSPLHF. The V call is TRBV9, the J call TRBJ1-6, with no clear D. The V and J ends lost 0 bases and 0 bases respectively, with 4 bases between them. CDR3 size: 15 residues. The germline gives CDR1 SGDLS, CDR2 YYNGEE.

This clone appeared a single time. The chain joins TRBV18 to TRBJ2-1; maybe TRBD1 (6 bases). The CDR3 sequence is 15 residues long. With 3 bases removed from V and 0 bases from J, the gap between germline ends came to 9 bases. CDR1 is KGHSH and CDR2 is LQKENI in the germline V gene. For the CDR3, the DNA is TGTGCCAGCTCACCTGTCAGGGGCTCCTACAATGAGCAGTTCTTC. Protein sequence: CASSPVRGSYNEQFF. Full variable domain (outside the CDR3, taken from reference TRBV18 and TRBJ2-1): NAGVMQNPRHLVRRRGQEARLRCSPMKGHSHVYWYRQLPEEGLKFMVYLQKENIIDESGMPKERFSAEFPKEGPSILRIQQVVRGDSAAYFCASSPVRGSYNEQFFGPGTRLTVL.

The chain joins TRBV18 to TRBJ1-1; D remains ambiguous. Germline V gives CDR1 KGHSH, CDR2 LQKENI. The CDR3 consists of 14 residues. With 3 bases removed from V and 2 bases from J, the gap between germline ends came to 10 bases. The CDR3 sequence is CASSPQKGNTEAFF. CDR3 bases: TGTGCCAGCTCACCTCAAAAAGGAAACACTGAAGCTTTCTTT.

The rearrangement uses TRBV4-3 and TRBJ2-5, with 13 bases matching TRBD2. The CDR3 length is 18 residues. The junction had 4 bases not matched to a gene; V was cut back by 0 bases and J by 0 bases. Germline V gene data show CDR1 as LGHNA and CDR2 as YSLEER. The CDR3 DNA sequence: TGCGCCAGCAGCCAAGAACTAGCGGGAGGGCCCCACCAAGAGACCCAGTACTTC. Translated: CASSQELAGGPHQETQYF.

The chain links TRBV5-8 to TRBJ2-3, with 8 bases lining up with TRBD1. Germline values: CDR1 SGHTS, CDR2 YDEGEE. Trimming at V came to 4 bases and at J to 15 bases, leaving 7 bases not matched to a gene. The CDR3 totals 11 residues. The CDR3 region is CASSVDREAYF. CDR3 coding DNA: TGTGCCAGCAGCGTGGACAGGGAAGCCTATTTT. Based on the CDR3 plus reference TRBV5-8 and TRBJ2-3, the full variable domain is EAGVTQSPTHLIKTRGQQATLRCSPISGHTSVYWYQQALGLGLQFLLWYDEGEERNRGNFPPRFSGRQFPNYSSELNVNALELEDSALYLCASSVDREAYFGPGTRLTVL.

This clone is a singleton in its sample. The chain joins TRBV19 to TRBJ1-1, with D perhaps matching TRBD1 (5 bases). Germline V CDR1 and CDR2: LNHDA, SQIVND (reference sequence). The CDR3 is 13 amino acids. V shed 3 bases and J shed 4 bases, with 9 bases lying between them. CDR3 loop: CASSMGGGTEAFF. As DNA, the CDR3 is TGTGCCAGTAGTATGGGGGGTGGCACTGAAGCTTTCTTT.

V is TRBV12-5 and J is TRBJ2-5, with a possible D match to TRBD1 (5 bases). The CDR3 consists of 17 residues. Trimming took off 0 bases at V and 1 base at J, with 15 bases between the two ends. CDR1 and CDR2 (germline): LGHNT, FRNRAP. The CDR3 nucleotides read TGTGCTAGTGGTTTGGTACAAGGGGCTTTGGCCCAAGAGACCCAGTACTTC. This gives the protein CASGLVQGALAQETQYF. The variable domain in full, completed from reference TRBV12-5 and TRBJ2-5, reads DARVTQTPRHKVTEMGQEVTMRCQPILGHNTVFWYRQTMMQGLELLAYFRNRAPLDDSGMPKDRFSAEMPDATLATLKIQPSEPRDSAVYFCASGLVQGALAQETQYFGPGTRLLVL.

For this clone: The same CDR3 is also encoded by other DNA sequences in this sample. The chain joins TRBV7-9 to TRBJ2-5; 7 bases align to TRBD1. There are 14 residues in the CDR3. Unmatched junction bases numbered 7, after V lost 5 bases and J lost 4 bases. Germline V lookup: CDR1 SEHNR, CDR2 FQNEAQ (reference sequence). The CDR3 DNA reads as TGTGCCAGCAGCCCGAGACAGGGTGGAGAGACCCAGTACTTC. This translates into CASSPRQGGETQYF. The full variable domain, with the rest looked up from reference TRBV7-9 and TRBJ2-5, is DTGVSQNPRHKITKRGQNVTFRCDPISEHNRLYWYRQTLGQGPEFLTYFQNEAQLEKSRLLSDRFSAERPKGSFSTLEIQRTEQGDSAMYLCASSPRQGGETQYFGPGTRLLVL.

The rearrangement joins TRBV10-3 to TRBJ2-2, with 13 nucleotides matching TRBD2. This CDR3 has 15 amino acids. Trimming cost V 6 bases and J 8 bases; bases outside gene matches: 6. Per the germline V gene, CDR1 is ENHRY and CDR2 is SYGVKD. The CDR3 DNA is TGTGCCATCAGCGGACTAGCGGGAGCGGGTGGGGAGCTGTTTTTT. It translates to CAISGLAGAGGELFF.

Note on this clone: At the DNA level, this CDR3 is encoded by other sequences in the same sample as well. This chain uses TRBV5-1 with TRBJ1-2, with D possibly matching TRBD1 (5 bases). V dropped 3 bases and J dropped 4 bases, with 13 bases sitting between them. Germline-derived CDR1 and CDR2 are SGHRS and YFSETQ. This CDR3 spans 14 amino acids. The CDR3 DNA is TGCGCCAGCAGCTCCACGGGGGTGGGCTATGGCTACACCTTC. This codes for CASSSTGVGYGYTF.

This chain links TRBV7-2 with TRBJ2-3, with TRBD2 matching 8 bases. J gave up 3 bases and V 3 bases, and 8 bases lay outside the gene matches. Germline V gives CDR1 SGHTA, CDR2 FQGNSA. The CDR3 loop spans 16 amino acids. The CDR3 DNA reads as TGTGCCAGCAGCTTCCTCAGCGGGAGAGGGACAGATACGCAGTATTTT. Its protein product is CASSFLSGRGTDTQYF.

This sequence joins TRBV5-5 and TRBJ1-2; D is ambiguous. The length of the CDR3 is 13 residues. The germline gives CDR1 SGHKS, CDR2 YYEKEE (reference sequence). V was clipped by 2 bases and J by 6 bases, with 11 bases between them. The DNA for the CDR3 is TGTGCCAGCAGCTTCGGCACCCTCCATGGCTACACCTTC. It codes for CASSFGTLHGYTF.

The chain has TRBV7-9 and TRBJ2-3; D is possibly TRBD1 (6 bases). This CDR3 has 16 residues. CDR1 SEHNR and CDR2 FQNEAQ come from the germline V gene (reference sequence). The germline V and J ends were trimmed by 4 bases and 2 bases, with 16 bases remaining between them. The CDR3 coding sequence is TGTGCCAGCAGCTCGACGGGCAGGGGATACACAGATACGCAGTATTTT. Protein product: CASSSTGRGYTDTQYF. Together with reference TRBV7-9 and TRBJ2-3, the CDR3 gives the full variable domain: DTGVSQNPRHKITKRGQNVTFRCDPISEHNRLYWYRQTLGQGPEFLTYFQNEAQLEKSRLLSDRFSAERPKGSFSTLEIQRTEQGDSAMYLCASSSTGRGYTDTQYFGPGTRLTVL.

V is TRBV5-6 and J is TRBJ2-6; D could derive from TRBD1 or TRBD2 (5 bases each). Trimming stripped 0 bases from V and 6 bases from J, with 13 bases between. CDR3 size: 16 residues. Germline lookup yields CDR1 SGHDT and CDR2 YYEEEE. The DNA for the CDR3 is TGTGCCAGCAGCTTGGGTTCTGGGACGGTGGCCAACGTCCTGACTTTC. It translates to CASSLGSGTVANVLTF.

This chain joins TRBV7-9 and TRBJ2-7; a possible D gene is TRBD2 (5 bases). Germline V gene lookup returns CDR1 SEHNR and CDR2 FQNEAQ (reference sequence). The CDR3 consists of 15 residues. V was trimmed by 4 bases and J by 2 bases, leaving 15 bases between them. CDR3 DNA sequence: TGTGCCAGCAGCTCCTTAGGGATAGCGCCCTACGAGCAGTACTTC. It translates to CASSSLGIAPYEQYF.

This clone was observed many times. The junction departs from the called germline gene at one end, perhaps through a read error. Other DNA sequences in this sample translate to the same CDR3. CDR3 in DNA: TGCGTTAATAGGGTCTATGGCACAGATACGCAGTATTTT. Translation: CVNRVYGTDTQYF. J is TRBJ2-3 and V is TRBV2; no firm D call. Germline assignment: CDR1 SNHLY and CDR2 FYNNEI. This CDR3 spans 13 amino acids.

This clone was recorded once. The chain couples TRBV6-5 to TRBJ1-2; D remains ambiguous. The germline V gene encodes CDR1 MNHEY and CDR2 SVGAGI. The CDR3 runs 16 residues. Trimming cost V 0 bases and J 5 bases, with 16 bases left between them. The CDR3 loop is CASSYSRTPIEYGYTF. The CDR3 nucleotides read TGTGCCAGCAGTTACTCGCGGACTCCAATAGAATATGGCTACACCTTC.

This clone was seen only a few times. The gene calls are TRBV7-2 and TRBJ1-6, with 8 nucleotides matching TRBD1. V dropped 6 bases and J dropped 5; count of bases not matched to a gene: 3. This CDR3 region has 14 residues. CDR1 SGHTA and CDR2 FQGNSA come from the germline V gene. CDR3 protein: CASRQGANNSPLHF. In DNA form, the CDR3 reads TGTGCCAGCAGGCAGGGGGCCAATAATTCACCCCTCCACTTT.

The rearrangement joins TRBV6-1 to TRBJ2-5, with TRBD2 as a possible D gene (7 bases). This CDR3 spans 16 amino acids. The germline CDR1 and CDR2 sequences are MNHNS and SASEGT. V dropped 3 bases and J dropped 7 bases, with 21 bases sitting between them. This chain's CDR3 is CASSDGVLGGGRTQYF. The CDR3 coding sequence is TGTGCCAGCAGTGACGGAGTTTTAGGGGGGGGGCGGACCCAGTACTTC.

V and J are TRBV30 and TRBJ2-3; D remains ambiguous. Trimming removed 5 bases at V and 0 bases at J, with 9 bases between. Germline CDR1 GTSNPN, CDR2 SVGIG (reference sequence). CDR3 length: 13 amino acids. The CDR3 nucleotides read TGTGCCTGGTCACCGGATAGCACAGATACGCAGTATTTT. The encoded protein is CAWSPDSTDTQYF.